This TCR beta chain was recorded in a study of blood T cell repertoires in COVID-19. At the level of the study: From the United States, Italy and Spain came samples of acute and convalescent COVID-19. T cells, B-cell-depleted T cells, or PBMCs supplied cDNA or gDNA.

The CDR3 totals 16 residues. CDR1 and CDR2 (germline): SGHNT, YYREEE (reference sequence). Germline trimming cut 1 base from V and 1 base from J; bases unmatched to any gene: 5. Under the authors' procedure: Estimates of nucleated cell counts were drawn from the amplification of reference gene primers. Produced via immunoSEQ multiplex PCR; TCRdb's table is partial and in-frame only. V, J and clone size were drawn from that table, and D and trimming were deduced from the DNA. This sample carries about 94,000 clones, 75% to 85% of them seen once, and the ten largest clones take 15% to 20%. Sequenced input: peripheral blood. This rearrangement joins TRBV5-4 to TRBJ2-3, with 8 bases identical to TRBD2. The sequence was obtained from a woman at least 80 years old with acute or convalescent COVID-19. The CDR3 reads CASSLYGSGGTDTQYF. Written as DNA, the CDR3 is TGTGCCAGCAGCTTGTATGGTAGCGGGGGCACAGATACGCAGTATTTT.